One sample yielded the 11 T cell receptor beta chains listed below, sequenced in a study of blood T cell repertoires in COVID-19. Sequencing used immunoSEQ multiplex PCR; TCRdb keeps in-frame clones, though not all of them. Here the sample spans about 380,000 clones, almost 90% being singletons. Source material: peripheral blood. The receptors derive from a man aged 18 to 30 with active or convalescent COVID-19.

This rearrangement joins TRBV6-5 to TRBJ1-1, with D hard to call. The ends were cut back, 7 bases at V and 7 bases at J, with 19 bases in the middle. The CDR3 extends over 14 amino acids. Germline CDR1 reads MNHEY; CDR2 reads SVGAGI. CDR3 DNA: TGTGCCAGCATGAGCCCGACCACAGTGAATGAAGCTTTCTTT. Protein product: CASMSPTTVNEAFF.

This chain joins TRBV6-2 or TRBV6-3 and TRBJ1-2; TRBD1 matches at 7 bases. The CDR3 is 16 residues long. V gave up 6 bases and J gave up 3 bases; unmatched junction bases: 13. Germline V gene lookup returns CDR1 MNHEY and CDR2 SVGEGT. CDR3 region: CASSLRHTGDHYGYTF. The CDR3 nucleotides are TGTGCCAGCAGCCTCCGTCATACAGGGGATCACTATGGCTACACCTTC.

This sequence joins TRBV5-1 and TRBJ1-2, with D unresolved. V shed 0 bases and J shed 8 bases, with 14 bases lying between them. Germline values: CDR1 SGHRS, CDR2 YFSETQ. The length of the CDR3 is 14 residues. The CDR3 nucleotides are TGCGCCAGCAGCTTGGATGTCCGGGGAACCGGCTACACCTTC. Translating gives CASSLDVRGTGYTF.

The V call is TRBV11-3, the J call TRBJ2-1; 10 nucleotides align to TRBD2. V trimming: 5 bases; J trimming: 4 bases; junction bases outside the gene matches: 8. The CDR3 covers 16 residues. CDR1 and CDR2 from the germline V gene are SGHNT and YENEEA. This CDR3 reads CASSEGSGRGYNEQFF. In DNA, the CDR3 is TGTGCCAGCAGCGAAGGGAGCGGGAGGGGATACAATGAGCAGTTCTTC.

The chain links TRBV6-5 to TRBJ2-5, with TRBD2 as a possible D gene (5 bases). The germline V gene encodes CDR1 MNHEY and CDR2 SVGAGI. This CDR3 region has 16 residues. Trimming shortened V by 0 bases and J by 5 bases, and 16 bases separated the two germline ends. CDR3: CASSYSGPTRRETQYF. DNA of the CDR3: TGTGCCAGCAGTTACTCCGGACCCACCAGGAGGGAGACCCAGTACTTC.

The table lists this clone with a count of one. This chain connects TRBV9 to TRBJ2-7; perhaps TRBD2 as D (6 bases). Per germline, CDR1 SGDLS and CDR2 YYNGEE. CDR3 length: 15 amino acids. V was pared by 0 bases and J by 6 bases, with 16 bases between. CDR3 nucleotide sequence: TGTGCCAGCAGCGTAGTAGCGGATCTCCTTGGCGAGCAGTACTTC. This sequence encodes CASSVVADLLGEQYF. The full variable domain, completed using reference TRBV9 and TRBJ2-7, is DSGVTQTPKHLITATGQRVTLRCSPRSGDLSVYWYQQSLDQGLQFLIQYYNGEERAKGNILERFSAQQFPDLHSELNLSSLELGDSALYFCASSVVADLLGEQYFGPGTRLTVT.

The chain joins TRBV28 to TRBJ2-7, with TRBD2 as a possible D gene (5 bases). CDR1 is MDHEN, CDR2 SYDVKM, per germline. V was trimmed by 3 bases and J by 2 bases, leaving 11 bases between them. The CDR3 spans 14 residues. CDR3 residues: CASSFRGTTYEQYF. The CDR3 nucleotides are TGTGCCAGCAGTTTTCGGGGTACAACCTACGAGCAGTACTTC.

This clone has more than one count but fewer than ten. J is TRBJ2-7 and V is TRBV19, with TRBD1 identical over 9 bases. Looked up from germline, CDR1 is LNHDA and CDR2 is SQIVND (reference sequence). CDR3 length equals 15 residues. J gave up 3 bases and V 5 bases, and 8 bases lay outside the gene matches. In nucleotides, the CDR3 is TGTGCCAGTAGTCATACAGGGGGCGCCGTCTACGAGCAGTACTTC. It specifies CASSHTGGAVYEQYF.

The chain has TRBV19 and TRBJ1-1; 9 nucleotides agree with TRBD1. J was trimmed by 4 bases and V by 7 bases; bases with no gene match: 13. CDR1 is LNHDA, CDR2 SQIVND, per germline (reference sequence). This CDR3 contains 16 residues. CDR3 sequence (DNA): TGTGCCAGTAATACTAAGACAGGGGGAGCAGGCACTGAAGCTTTCTTT. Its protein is CASNTKTGGAGTEAFF.

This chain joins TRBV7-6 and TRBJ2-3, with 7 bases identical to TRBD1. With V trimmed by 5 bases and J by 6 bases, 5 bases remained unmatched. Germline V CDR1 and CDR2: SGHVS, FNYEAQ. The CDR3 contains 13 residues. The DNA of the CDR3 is TGTGCCAGCAGCCTCGACAGGGAGGATACGCAGTATTTT. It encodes CASSLDREDTQYF.

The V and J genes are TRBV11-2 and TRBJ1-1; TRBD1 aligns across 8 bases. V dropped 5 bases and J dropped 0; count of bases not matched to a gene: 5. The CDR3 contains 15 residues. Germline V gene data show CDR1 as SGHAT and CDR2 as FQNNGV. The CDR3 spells CASSPRTGMNTEAFF. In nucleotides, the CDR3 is TGTGCCAGCAGCCCCCGGACAGGGATGAACACTGAAGCTTTCTTT.